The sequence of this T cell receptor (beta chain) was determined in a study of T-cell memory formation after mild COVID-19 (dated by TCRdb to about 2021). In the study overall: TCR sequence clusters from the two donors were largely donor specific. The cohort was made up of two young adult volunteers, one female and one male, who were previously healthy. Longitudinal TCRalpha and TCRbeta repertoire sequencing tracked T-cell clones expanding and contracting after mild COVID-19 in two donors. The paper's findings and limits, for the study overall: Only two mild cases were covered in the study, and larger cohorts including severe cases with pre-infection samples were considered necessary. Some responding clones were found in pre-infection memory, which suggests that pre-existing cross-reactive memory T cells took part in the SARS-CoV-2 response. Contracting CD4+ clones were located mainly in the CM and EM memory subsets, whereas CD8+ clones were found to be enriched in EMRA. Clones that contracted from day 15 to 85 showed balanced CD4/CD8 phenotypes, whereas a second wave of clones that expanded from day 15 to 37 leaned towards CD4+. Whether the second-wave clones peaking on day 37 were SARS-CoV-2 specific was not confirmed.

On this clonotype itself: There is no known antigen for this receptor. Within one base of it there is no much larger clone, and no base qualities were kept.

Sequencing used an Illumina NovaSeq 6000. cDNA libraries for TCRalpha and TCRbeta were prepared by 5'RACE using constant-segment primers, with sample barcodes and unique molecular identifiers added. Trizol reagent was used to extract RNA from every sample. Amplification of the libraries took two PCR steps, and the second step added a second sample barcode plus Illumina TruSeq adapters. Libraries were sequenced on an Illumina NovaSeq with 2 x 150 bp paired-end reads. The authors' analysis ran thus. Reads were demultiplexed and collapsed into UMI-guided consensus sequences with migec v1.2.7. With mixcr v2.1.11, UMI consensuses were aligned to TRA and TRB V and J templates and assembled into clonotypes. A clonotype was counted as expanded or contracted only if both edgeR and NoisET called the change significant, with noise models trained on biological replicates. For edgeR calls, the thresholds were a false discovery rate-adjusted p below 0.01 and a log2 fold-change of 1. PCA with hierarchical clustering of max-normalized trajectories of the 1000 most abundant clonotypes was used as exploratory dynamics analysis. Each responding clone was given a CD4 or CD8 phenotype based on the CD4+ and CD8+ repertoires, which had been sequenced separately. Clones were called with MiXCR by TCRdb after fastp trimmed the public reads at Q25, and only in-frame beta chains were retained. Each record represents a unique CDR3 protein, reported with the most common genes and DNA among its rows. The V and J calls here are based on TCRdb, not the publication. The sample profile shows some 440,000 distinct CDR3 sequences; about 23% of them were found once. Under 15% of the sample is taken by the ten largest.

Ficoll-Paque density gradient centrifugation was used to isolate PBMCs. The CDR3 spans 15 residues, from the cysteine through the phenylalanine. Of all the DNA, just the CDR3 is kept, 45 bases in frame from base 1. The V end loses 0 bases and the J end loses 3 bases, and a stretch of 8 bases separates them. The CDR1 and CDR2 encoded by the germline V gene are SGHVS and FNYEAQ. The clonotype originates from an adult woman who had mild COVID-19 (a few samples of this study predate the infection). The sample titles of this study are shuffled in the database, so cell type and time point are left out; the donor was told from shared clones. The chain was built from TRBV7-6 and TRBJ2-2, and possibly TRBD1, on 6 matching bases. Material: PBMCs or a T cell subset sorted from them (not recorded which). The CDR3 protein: CASSLAGAHTGELFF. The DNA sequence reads TGTGCCAGCAGCTTAGCGGGGGCCCACACCGGGGAGCTGTTTTTT.